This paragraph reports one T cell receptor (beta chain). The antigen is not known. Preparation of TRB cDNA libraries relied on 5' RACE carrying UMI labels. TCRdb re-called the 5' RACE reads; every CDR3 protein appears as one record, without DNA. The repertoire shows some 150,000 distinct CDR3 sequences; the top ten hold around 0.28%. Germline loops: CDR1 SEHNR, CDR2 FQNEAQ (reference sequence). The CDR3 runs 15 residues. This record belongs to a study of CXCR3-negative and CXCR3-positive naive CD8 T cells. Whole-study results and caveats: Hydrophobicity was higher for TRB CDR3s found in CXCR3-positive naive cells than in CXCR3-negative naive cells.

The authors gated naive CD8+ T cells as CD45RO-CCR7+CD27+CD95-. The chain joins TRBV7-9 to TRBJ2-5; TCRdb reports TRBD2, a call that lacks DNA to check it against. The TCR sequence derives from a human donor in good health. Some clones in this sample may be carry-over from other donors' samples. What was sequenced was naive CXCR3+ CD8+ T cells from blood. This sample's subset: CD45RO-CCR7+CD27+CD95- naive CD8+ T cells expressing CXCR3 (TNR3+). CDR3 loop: CASSSQRDRQETQYF.